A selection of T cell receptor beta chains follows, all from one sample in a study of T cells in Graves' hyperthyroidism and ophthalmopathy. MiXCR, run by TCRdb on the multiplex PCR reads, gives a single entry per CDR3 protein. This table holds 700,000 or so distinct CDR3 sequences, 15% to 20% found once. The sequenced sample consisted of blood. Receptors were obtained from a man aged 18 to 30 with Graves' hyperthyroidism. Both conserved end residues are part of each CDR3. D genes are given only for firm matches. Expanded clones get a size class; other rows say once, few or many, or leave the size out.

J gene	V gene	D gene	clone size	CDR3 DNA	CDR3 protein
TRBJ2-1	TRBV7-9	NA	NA	TGTGCCAGCAGCTTGCTAGCGTTTTACAATGAGCAGTTCTTC	CASSLLAFYNEQFF
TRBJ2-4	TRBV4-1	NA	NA	TGCGCCAGCAGCCAAGATTCTAGATCGGCAAACATTCAGTACTTC	CASSQDSRSANIQYF
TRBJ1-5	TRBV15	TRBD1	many	TGTGCCACCAGCGCCGACAGGGGACGAGGTCAGCCCCAGCATTTT	CATSADRGRGQPQHF
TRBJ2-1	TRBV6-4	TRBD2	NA	TGTGCCAGCAGTGACAGGGGAATAAGTGGACTAGCGGCCACCTCCTACAATGAGCAGTTCTTC	CASSDRGISGLAATSYNEQFF
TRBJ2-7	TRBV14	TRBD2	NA	TGTGCCAGCAGCTTAGCGGGAGGGGCCCCTTACGAGCAGTACTTC	CASSLAGGAPYEQYF
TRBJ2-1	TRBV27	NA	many	TGTGCCAGCAGCCGAGATTATAAGGACAATGAGCAGTTCTTC	CASSRDYKDNEQFF
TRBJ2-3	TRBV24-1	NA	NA	TGTGCCACCAGTGACCCCGCTCACACAGATACGCAGTATTTT	CATSDPAHTDTQYF
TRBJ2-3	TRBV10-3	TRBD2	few	TGTGCCATCAGATCTAGCGGGAGGGTGAGCGCAGATACGCAGTATTTT	CAIRSSGRVSADTQYF
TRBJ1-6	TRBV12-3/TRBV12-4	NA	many	TGTGCCAGCAGCCCCGCCGGGATGTCCCTCCACTTT	CASSPAGMSLHF
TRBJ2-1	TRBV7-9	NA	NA	TGTGCCAGCAGCTTCCTTCACCATGAGCAGTTCTTC	CASSFLHHEQFF
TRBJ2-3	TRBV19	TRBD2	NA	TGTGCCAGTAGTATACCGGGACTAGCCACAGATACGCAGTATTTT	CASSIPGLATDTQYF